This TCR beta chain was recovered during a study of CD8+ T cells in alopecia areata. Overall study context: Those patients who were treated received oral tofacitinib, which was given at 5 to 10 mg twice daily for moderate-to-severe alopecia areata.

This sample's treatment: oral pan-JAK inhibitor, 5-10 mg twice daily. The authors extracted RNA and reverse transcribed it into cDNA as the sequencing template. Measured with immunoSEQ multiplex PCR; TCRdb has only the in-frame clones, and not every one. There are about 120,000 clones in the sample; approximately 52% occur only once, and 25% to 30% lies in the top ten. Trimming shortened V by 8 bases and J by 4 bases, and 15 bases separated the two germline ends. The CDR3 runs to 13 residues. Germline-derived CDR1 and CDR2 are SQVTM and ANQGSEA. The sequence was collected from a human donor with alopecia areata. The sample was CD8+ T cells sorted from blood, taken at week 4, from a patient treated with tofacitinib. V gene TRBV29-1 combines with J gene TRBJ2-1; no clear D gene. DNA for the CDR3: TGCAGCCTAATGCAGACGGGTTACAATGAGCAGTTCTTC. Amino acid sequence: CSLMQTGYNEQFF.